The clone carrying this T cell receptor (beta chain) was seen more than once but under ten times. This entry is derived from a study of T cells in Graves' hyperthyroidism and ophthalmopathy. RNA transcripts yielded amplified TCR beta CDR3 regions. TCR CDR3 regions were first amplified by RT-PCR with HTBI primers. Via MiXCR, TCRdb re-called the multiplex PCR reads, giving one row per CDR3 protein. This table holds under 800,000 distinct CDR3 sequences, approximately 14% found once. Specimen: blood. This TCR was recovered from a woman younger than 35 with Graves' hyperthyroidism.

CDR3 loop: CASSLGGADNNSPLHF. The CDR3 DNA is TGTGCCAGCAGCTTAGGGGGGGCAGACAATAATTCACCCCTCCACTTT. This rearrangement joins TRBV7-9 to TRBJ1-6, with a possible D match to TRBD1 (6 bases). The CDR3 spans 16 residues. Looked up from germline, CDR1 is SEHNR and CDR2 is FQNEAQ (reference sequence). Trimming cost V 1 base and J 5 bases, with 12 bases left between them.